This paragraph reports one T cell receptor beta chain. Its cognate antigen has yet to be identified. The listed sequencing device is Illumina HiSeq 2000. TCR beta cDNA libraries were prepared using 5'RACE template switching, which introduced a universal primer site and unique molecular identifiers. Priming for cDNA synthesis came from the TCR beta constant segment, and two successive PCR amplification steps followed. Under the source paper's analysis protocol: MIGEC was used to demultiplex reads and group reads by UMI, and MiTCR was used to assemble and quantify clonotypes. To exclude erroneous sequences, only TCR cDNA sequences supported by at least two reads were retained. The tcR package was used for downstream repertoire analysis, with clonotypes matched between fractions based on CDR3 nucleotide sequence plus V segment. VDJmatch was used to annotate antigen specificity against VDJdb, with one amino acid substitution in CDR3 permitted. Reads reprocessed by TCRdb are summarized as one entry per CDR3 protein sequence, and DNA is absent. These V and J calls derive from TCRdb rather than the authors' analysis. The sample table includes roughly 300,000 distinct CDR3 sequences. More than 3.5% of the sample is taken by the ten largest.

The source of the sample is a study of T cells expressing NK-cell markers (dated by TCRdb to the early 2020s). In terms of the full investigation: In sorted CD3+CD56+NKG2C+, CD3+CD56+NKG2C- and CD3+CD56-NKG2C+ T-cell subsets from eight donors, TCR beta-chain repertoires were profiled. Seven of the eight sequenced donors were HCMV-seropositive and one was HCMV-seronegative. Illumina HiSeq 2000/2500, MiSeq or NextSeq was used to sequence libraries as 2 x 150 bp reads. The study sequenced eight donors, all healthy volunteers chosen at random: three men and five women. Study-wide conclusions, independent of this receptor: Whether the expanded NKG2C-expressing T cell clones were specific for HCMV antigens was left unclear. In roughly 6 donors, the dominant CD3+CD56+NKG2C+ clonotypes ranked among the top 10 CD8+ clonotypes, making up roughly 1.0-8% of CD8+ T cells. Those dominant clonotypes were again the most abundant among CD3+CD56-NKG2C+ cells in a handful of donors, at about 28.3-60.1%.

A commercial ELISA kit detecting HCMV-specific IgG in serum was used to determine HCMV serostatus. Peripheral blood mononuclear cells were isolated from blood by Ficoll density gradient centrifugation. The sequence was collected from a woman between 18 and 75 years old in good health. Sequenced: blood T cells: a sorted CD56 or NKG2C T cell subset, CD4+ or CD8+ T cells, or bulk PBMC T cells (not recorded which).

For the CDR3, the sequence is CASSSGQGRTGELFF. This chain is built from TRBV7-3 and TRBJ2-2; checking the TCRdb D call of TRBD1 is not possible without DNA. Spanning cysteine to phenylalanine, the CDR3 consists of 15 amino acids. DNA is not on record. From a lookup of the germline V gene, CDR1 and CDR2 are SGHTA and FQGTGA.